The TCR beta chain under discussion was sequenced for a study of beta chain features in type 1 diabetes. Whole-study findings and limits: Comparison showed that naive, central memory and Treg TCRB repertoires appeared more similar among patients than among healthy donors. Insertions were fewer and deletions more numerous at VDJ junctions in type 1 diabetes patients.

The authors reverse transcribed all of the isolated RNA, so sequencing captured expressed TCRB transcripts. Here immunoSEQ multiplex PCR was the method, and the copy in TCRdb shows in-frame clones only, minus some. The table includes about 140,000 clones, over 8% detected once. As for this clone: Its cognate antigen is unknown.

With 7 bases removed from V and 6 bases from J, the gap between germline ends came to 13 bases. The CDR3 runs 12 residues. Germline CDR1 and CDR2: SGHTA and FQGNSA. The chain links TRBV7-2 to TRBJ2-7; TRBD1 might be the D (5 bases). Source material: central memory CD4+ T cells from blood. The source is a woman between 35 and 50 years old in good health. CDR3 sequence: CASNPQGGEQYF. The DNA of the CDR3 is TGTGCCAGCAACCCCCAGGGCGGCGAGCAGTACTTC.